Detailed here is one TCR beta chain. The cohort comprised adults aged 18 to 89 years residing in 24 US areas. Cohorts were based on clinical histories the participants reported. Shortly before study entry, within 2 weeks, exposed participants had met a COVID-19 case. The entry originates in a study of blood T cell repertoires in COVID-19. About the research overall: Both acute and convalescent COVID-19 samples were obtained from the United States, Italy and Spain.

Method: immunoSEQ multiplex PCR; TCRdb's copy keeps in-frame clones and lacks some. The data hold over 200,000 clones, with 90% observed a single time. CDR3 length: 12 amino acids. V lost 6 bases to trimming and J lost 1 base, with 6 bases between them. Source material: PBMCs or T cells enriched from blood (not recorded which). The receptor was derived from a young man who had been exposed to COVID-19. The V call is TRBV12-3 or TRBV12-4, the J call TRBJ1-2; D is uncertain. The CDR3 protein is CASSYFNYGYTF. CDR3 coding DNA: TGTGCCAGCAGCTATTTTAACTATGGCTACACCTTC.